Below, 14 T cell receptor beta chains from the same sample are listed, as sequenced in a study of blood T cell repertoires in COVID-19. Measured with immunoSEQ multiplex PCR; TCRdb has only the in-frame clones, and not every one. The sample carries roughly 250,000 clones, approximately 91% recorded once. Input material: PBMCs or T cells enriched from blood (not recorded which). The receptors originated from a human donor in a cohort exposed to, infected with or recovered from COVID-19 (not recorded which). The donor label of this sample is uncertain.

The V gene is TRBV11-3, the J gene TRBJ2-3; 12 bases align to TRBD2. CDR1 is SGHNT and CDR2 is YENEEA in the germline V gene. The CDR3 consists of 16 residues. V was pared by 8 bases and J by 5 bases, with 11 bases of the junction left unmatched. CDR3 region: CASGIGLAGSIDTQYF. The CDR3 DNA sequence: TGTGCCAGCGGGATTGGACTAGCGGGGAGTATAGATACGCAGTATTTT. The whole variable domain, remainder taken from reference TRBV11-3 and TRBJ2-3, is EAGVVQSPRYKIIEKKQPVAFWCNPISGHNTLYWYLQNLGQGPELLIRYENEEAVDDSQLPKDRFSAERLKGVDSTLKIQPAELGDSAVYLCASGIGLAGSIDTQYFGPGTRLTVL.

The chain is built from TRBV14 and TRBJ2-6; TRBD1 matches at 8 bases. The CDR3 consists of 18 residues. Germline V gene lookup returns CDR1 SGHDN and CDR2 FVKESK. V was pared by 4 bases and J by 0 bases, with 8 bases of the junction left unmatched. For the CDR3, the DNA is TGTGCCAGCAGCCCGGACAGGGTTCGTTACTCTGGGGCCAACGTCCTGACTTTC. This sequence encodes CASSPDRVRYSGANVLTF.

The V and J genes are TRBV5-1 and TRBJ1-2; D gene uncertain. This CDR3 is 14 amino acids long. Germline CDR1 and CDR2: SGHRS and YFSETQ. Deletions cut 1 base from V and 5 bases from J, with 12 bases between. This CDR3 is CASSLTRPSYGYTF. The CDR3, as DNA: TGCGCCAGCAGCTTGACTAGGCCTTCATATGGCTACACCTTC.

This clone was seen a single time. CDR3 nucleotide sequence: TGTGCCAGCAGTTCTGGACTAGCGTTTGAAAAGACCCAGTACTTC. Translated, it gives CASSSGLAFEKTQYF. The V and J genes are TRBV27 and TRBJ2-5; 9 positions agree with TRBD2. J was trimmed by 6 bases and V by 4 bases; bases with no gene match: 9. Germline V gene sequence: CDR1 MNHEY, CDR2 SMNVEV (reference sequence). This CDR3 comprises 15 residues.

This chain uses TRBV7-9 with TRBJ2-1; no clear D. The CDR3 runs to 16 residues. CDR1 is SEHNR, CDR2 FQNEAQ, per germline (reference sequence). The ends were cut back, 3 bases at V and 7 bases at J, with 19 bases in the middle. The CDR3 region has the DNA TGTGCCAGCAGCTTCGACCGCCTAACGGTCGGGAATGAGCAGTTCTTC. It is translated as CASSFDRLTVGNEQFF.

The rearrangement uses TRBV9 and TRBJ1-3, with 7 bases lining up with TRBD1. The V and J ends lost 3 bases and 6 bases, in that order; junction bases with no gene match: 6. CDR1 is SGDLS, CDR2 YYNGEE, per germline. The CDR3 has 14 residues. CDR3 sequence: CASSARTGQNTIYF. The CDR3 DNA reads as TGTGCCAGCAGCGCTCGGACAGGACAAAACACCATATATTTT. The full variable domain, completed using reference TRBV9 and TRBJ1-3, is DSGVTQTPKHLITATGQRVTLRCSPRSGDLSVYWYQQSLDQGLQFLIQYYNGEERAKGNILERFSAQQFPDLHSELNLSSLELGDSALYFCASSARTGQNTIYFGEGSWLTVV.

This clone was picked up one time. The chain joins TRBV12-2 to TRBJ1-2; the DNA was not used to check the table's D call, TRBD1. TRBV12-2 is marked as a pseudogene. CDR3 length: 16 residues. The CDR3 sequence: CASRATPKTDGYGYTF. In DNA form, the CDR3 reads TGTGCAAGTCGCGCGACGCCGAAGACAGACGGCTATGGCTACACCTTC.

V gene TRBV5-8 combines with J gene TRBJ2-7; 7 bases match TRBD2. This CDR3 comprises 16 residues. V lost 0 bases, J lost 1 base, and 7 bases stayed unmatched. Germline V gene sequence: CDR1 SGHTS, CDR2 YDEGEE. Here the CDR3 DNA reads TGTGCCAGCAGCTTGGCTACGGGGGGTCTATCCTACGAGCAGTACTTC. Protein: CASSLATGGLSYEQYF.

The chain joins TRBV4-1 to TRBJ1-4; 9 bases line up with TRBD1. V shed 2 bases and J 8 bases; nucleotides not matched to a gene: 6. Germline CDR1 reads MGHRA; CDR2 reads YSYEKL. The CDR3 contains 15 residues. The CDR3 DNA sequence: TGCGCCAGCAGCCAACCCCGGGACAGGGACGAAAAACTGTTTTTT. Its translation is CASSQPRDRDEKLFF.

This rearrangement joins TRBV7-9 to TRBJ1-2, with no clear D. Trimming shortened V by 4 bases and J by 3 bases, and 9 bases separated the two germline ends. Germline V gives CDR1 SEHNR, CDR2 FQNEAQ (reference sequence). The CDR3 contains 13 residues. The CDR3 here is CASSSDSYYGYTF. The CDR3 DNA is TGTGCCAGCAGCTCTGACTCGTACTATGGCTACACCTTC.

Notes on this clone: This specimen includes other DNA sequences encoding the same CDR3. J is TRBJ1-1 and V is TRBV9; no clear D gene. The CDR3 is made up of 14 amino acids. Trimming took off 0 bases at V and 2 bases at J, with 8 bases between the two ends. CDR1 and CDR2 (germline): SGDLS, YYNGEE. CDR3 loop: CASSVVGGNTEAFF. The DNA for the CDR3 is TGTGCCAGCAGCGTAGTAGGCGGAAACACTGAAGCTTTCTTT.

The chain has TRBV6-2 or TRBV6-3 and TRBJ2-1; 10 positions match TRBD2. Trimming took 6 bases from V and 4 from J; bases not matched to a gene: 6. This CDR3 has 15 residues. Germline values: CDR1 MNHEY, CDR2 SVGEGT. The CDR3 nucleotides read TGTGCCAGCAGCCGCGTAGCGGGGGGTTACAATGAGCAGTTCTTC. Translating it yields CASSRVAGGYNEQFF.

This clone has only a few counts. This rearrangement joins TRBV15 to TRBJ1-2, with 8 bases identical to TRBD1. Germline lookup yields CDR1 LNHNV and CDR2 YYDKDF (reference sequence). J gave up 3 bases and V 3 bases, and 6 bases lay outside the gene matches. The CDR3 has 15 residues. The CDR3 reads CATSSPLQGDYGYTF. DNA for the CDR3: TGTGCCACCAGCAGTCCCTTACAGGGGGACTATGGCTACACCTTC.

V is TRBV18 and J is TRBJ2-7, with TRBD1 as a possible D gene (5 bases). The germline V and J ends were trimmed by 1 base and 6 bases, with 19 bases remaining between them. Germline CDR1 is KGHSH and CDR2 is LQKENI. The CDR3 has 16 amino acids. The CDR3 nucleotides are TGTGCCAGCTCACCACAATCTACCGGCAGGGTTTCCGAGCAGTACTTC. It yields the protein CASSPQSTGRVSEQYF.